The following is a TCR beta chain sequence with its context. Its antigen is unknown. Naive CD8 cells lacked CD45RO, underwent positive selection for CCR7 and left out terminally differentiated effector memory CD45RA+ cells. The donors, all of them Caucasian adults, lived in Nashville, Tennessee. This specimen comes from a study of shared clonotypes between healthy human individuals. Study information: CD4 naive cells filled three plates per donor, CD4 memory three, CD8 naive two and CD8 memory one. Points from the study as a whole: Owing to a small donor count, the genetic and exposure-history diversity represented was limited.

Profiled with immunoSEQ multiplex PCR; TCRdb holds only in-frame clones, not every one. There are a few million clones in the sample; roughly 95% occur only once, and approximately 1.6% lies in the top ten. What was sequenced was naive CD8+ T cells from PBMCs. The source is a young man in good health. Some clones in this sample may be carry-over from other donors' samples.

The CDR3 DNA sequence: TGTGCCAGCAGCCCCAGGGCCCTCAAGACCGGGGAGCTGTTTTTT. Its protein product is CASSPRALKTGELFF. The gene calls are TRBV28 and TRBJ2-2; TRBD1 is a possible D gene (5 bases). The CDR3 contains 15 residues. Germline V CDR1 and CDR2: MDHEN, SYDVKM. V was cut by 6 bases and J by 5 bases, with 16 bases left in between.